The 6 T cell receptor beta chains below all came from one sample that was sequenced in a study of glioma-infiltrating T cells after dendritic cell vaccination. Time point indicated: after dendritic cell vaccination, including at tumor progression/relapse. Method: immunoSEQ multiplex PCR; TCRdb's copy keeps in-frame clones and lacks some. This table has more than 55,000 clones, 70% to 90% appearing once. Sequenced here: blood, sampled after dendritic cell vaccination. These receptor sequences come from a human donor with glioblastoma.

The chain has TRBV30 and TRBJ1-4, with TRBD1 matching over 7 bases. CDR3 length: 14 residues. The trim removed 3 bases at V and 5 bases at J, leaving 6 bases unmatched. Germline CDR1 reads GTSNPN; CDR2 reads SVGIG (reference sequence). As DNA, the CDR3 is TGTGCCTGGAGACCGGACAGGTTAAATGAAAAACTGTTTTTT. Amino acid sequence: CAWRPDRLNEKLFF.

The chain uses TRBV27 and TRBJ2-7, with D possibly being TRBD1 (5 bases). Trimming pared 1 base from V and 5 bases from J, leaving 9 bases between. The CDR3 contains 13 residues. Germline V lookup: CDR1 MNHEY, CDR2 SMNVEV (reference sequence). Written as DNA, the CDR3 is TGTGCCAGCAGTTTATACCAGGGTCACGAGCAGTACTTC. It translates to CASSLYQGHEQYF.

The CDR3, as DNA: TGTGCCAGCACCCCGGGACTAGTAACAGATACGCAGTATTTT. Its translation is CASTPGLVTDTQYF. The chain combines TRBV6-1 with TRBJ2-3, with 8 nucleotides matching TRBD2. This CDR3 is 14 amino acids long. Germline CDR1 MNHNS, CDR2 SASEGT. The V segment lost 7 bases and the J segment 3 bases; nucleotides outside the gene matches: 6.

CDR3 DNA: TGTGCCACTACTTTGTTGGAGGTCAAACTGCTGTTTTTT. Protein product: CATTLLEVKLLFF. V is TRBV7-9 and J is TRBJ2-2; maybe TRBD2 (5 bases). There are 13 residues in the CDR3. Trimming pared 10 bases from V and 13 bases from J, leaving 22 bases between. Germline loops: CDR1 SEHNR, CDR2 FQNEAQ (reference sequence).

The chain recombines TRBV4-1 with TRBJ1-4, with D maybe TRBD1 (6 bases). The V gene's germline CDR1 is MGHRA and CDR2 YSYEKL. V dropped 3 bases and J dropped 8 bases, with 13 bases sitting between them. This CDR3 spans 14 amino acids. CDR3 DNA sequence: TGCGCCAGCAGCCAGGGGGGAGGGGGGGAAAAACTGTTTTTT. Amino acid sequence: CASSQGGGGEKLFF.

The CDR3 loop is CASSLGISYEQYF. The DNA for the CDR3 is TGCGCCAGCAGCTTGGGAATTTCCTACGAGCAGTACTTC. The chain joins TRBV5-1 to TRBJ2-5; no clear D. The J call may be incorrect, as the DNA end agrees better with TRBJ2-7. Germline CDR1 is SGHRS and CDR2 is YFSETQ. This CDR3 comprises 13 residues.